One sample yielded the 5 T cell receptor beta chains listed below, sequenced in a study of T-cell memory formation after mild COVID-19. TCRdb reprocessed the 5' RACE reads via MiXCR and lists one record per CDR3 protein. The repertoire holds hundreds of thousands of distinct CDR3 sequences, with approximately 16% as singletons. Material: PBMCs or a T cell subset sorted from them (not recorded which). These receptors came from a young man who had mild COVID-19 (a few samples of this study predate the infection). Cell type and time point are not known.

This clonotype has only a few counts. The chain couples TRBV9 to TRBJ2-3; perhaps D is TRBD1 or TRBD2 (5 bases each). V lost 7 bases and J lost 1, with 16 bases in between. The CDR3 runs 15 residues. CDR1 and CDR2 from the germline V gene are SGDLS and YYNGEE. In nucleotides, the CDR3 is TGTGCCAGCTCCCTTTGGGGGATAGGCACAGATACGCAGTATTTT. Protein: CASSLWGIGTDTQYF. The full variable domain, completed using reference TRBV9 and TRBJ2-3, is DSGVTQTPKHLITATGQRVTLRCSPRSGDLSVYWYQQSLDQGLQFLIQYYNGEERAKGNILERFSAQQFPDLHSELNLSSLELGDSALYFCASSLWGIGTDTQYFGPGTRLTVL.

This clonotype was counted a few times. V gene TRBV12-3 or TRBV12-4 combines with J gene TRBJ2-1; 8 nucleotides line up with TRBD1. V shed 9 bases, J shed 6 bases, and the junction held 4 bases outside the gene matches. The CDR3 extends over 12 amino acids. The CDR3 loop reads CASNGQGNEQFF. CDR3 coding DNA: TGTGCCAGTAATGGACAGGGCAATGAGCAGTTCTTC.

This clonotype occurred a few times. This chain uses TRBV7-3 with TRBJ2-7, with TRBD1 identical over 8 bases. There are 13 residues in the CDR3. The J segment lost 6 bases and the V segment lost 5 bases, leaving 6 bases of the junction unmatched. CDR1 SGHTA and CDR2 FQGTGA come from the germline V gene. The CDR3 nucleotides read TGTGCCAGCAGCCCCTGGACAGGGACCGAGCAGTACTTC. As protein: CASSPWTGTEQYF.

This clonotype was observed a few times. This rearrangement joins TRBV5-1 to TRBJ1-1; tentatively, D is TRBD1 (6 bases). Trimming stripped 4 bases from V and 3 bases from J, with 16 bases between. Germline V gene sequence: CDR1 SGHRS, CDR2 YFSETQ. The CDR3 runs 15 residues. CDR3 sequence: CASSILSRGDTEAFF. CDR3 coding DNA: TGCGCCAGCAGCATCTTATCCAGGGGAGACACTGAAGCTTTCTTT.

The gene calls are TRBV24-1 and TRBJ1-1; D is unresolved. Germline CDR1 is KGHDR and CDR2 is SFDVKD. With 2 bases removed from V and 1 base from J, the gap between germline ends came to 7 bases. The CDR3 contains 14 residues. Written as DNA, the CDR3 is TGTGCCACCAGTGATTCGGGCGGGAACACTGAAGCTTTCTTT. As protein: CATSDSGGNTEAFF.